This TCR beta chain derives from a study of CD8 T cells in Susac syndrome. cDNA came from approximately 0.5 to 1 ug RNA primed by random hexamers. The TCR beta CDR3 was amplified by immunoSEQ multiplex PCR across 54 Vbeta, 13 Jbeta. TCRdb analysed the immunoSEQ multiplex PCR reads with MiXCR anew, one entry per CDR3 protein. In the table there are about 290,000 distinct CDR3 sequences, 89% of which are singletons. Treatment-naive patients with stable or active relapsing-remitting disease served as multiple sclerosis controls. The sample was CD8+ T cells from PBMCs. The TCR originated in a human donor with multiple sclerosis.

The CDR3 DNA is TGTGCCATCAGAAACAGGGTTGACAATGAGCAGTTCTTC. Protein product: CAIRNRVDNEQFF. J is TRBJ2-1 and V is TRBV10-3, with D perhaps matching TRBD1 (6 bases). The CDR3 contains 13 residues. Between the trimmed V and J ends, which lost 6 bases and 5 bases, there was a span of 11 bases. CDR1 ENHRY and CDR2 SYGVKD come from the germline V gene.